The present T cell receptor beta chain was sequenced within a study of blood T cell repertoires in COVID-19. Trimming shortened V by 1 base and J by 5 bases, and 12 bases separated the two germline ends. CDR3 size: 14 residues. CDR1 SGHDT and CDR2 YYEEEE come from the germline V gene. Per the authors' pipeline: Estimated nucleated cell counts came from reference gene primer amplification. Only in-frame clones appear in the TCRdb table, and some are missing; sequencing was by immunoSEQ multiplex PCR. Clone size and the V and J calls come from that table; the DNA yielded D and trimming. The sample yields about 200,000 clones, roughly four fifths seen once. Cohorts were based on clinical histories the participants reported. Either two negative PCRs, clearance, or symptom resolution qualified Cohort 3 donors as recovered.

This sequence joins TRBV5-6 and TRBJ1-1; D is possibly TRBD1 (6 bases). This clonotype was obtained from a man in his forties or fifties who had recovered from COVID-19. The material sequenced was PBMCs or T cells enriched from blood (not recorded which). CDR3 sequence: CASSLTGLGTEAFF. CDR3 DNA: TGTGCCAGCAGCTTGACAGGGCTTGGGACTGAAGCTTTCTTT.